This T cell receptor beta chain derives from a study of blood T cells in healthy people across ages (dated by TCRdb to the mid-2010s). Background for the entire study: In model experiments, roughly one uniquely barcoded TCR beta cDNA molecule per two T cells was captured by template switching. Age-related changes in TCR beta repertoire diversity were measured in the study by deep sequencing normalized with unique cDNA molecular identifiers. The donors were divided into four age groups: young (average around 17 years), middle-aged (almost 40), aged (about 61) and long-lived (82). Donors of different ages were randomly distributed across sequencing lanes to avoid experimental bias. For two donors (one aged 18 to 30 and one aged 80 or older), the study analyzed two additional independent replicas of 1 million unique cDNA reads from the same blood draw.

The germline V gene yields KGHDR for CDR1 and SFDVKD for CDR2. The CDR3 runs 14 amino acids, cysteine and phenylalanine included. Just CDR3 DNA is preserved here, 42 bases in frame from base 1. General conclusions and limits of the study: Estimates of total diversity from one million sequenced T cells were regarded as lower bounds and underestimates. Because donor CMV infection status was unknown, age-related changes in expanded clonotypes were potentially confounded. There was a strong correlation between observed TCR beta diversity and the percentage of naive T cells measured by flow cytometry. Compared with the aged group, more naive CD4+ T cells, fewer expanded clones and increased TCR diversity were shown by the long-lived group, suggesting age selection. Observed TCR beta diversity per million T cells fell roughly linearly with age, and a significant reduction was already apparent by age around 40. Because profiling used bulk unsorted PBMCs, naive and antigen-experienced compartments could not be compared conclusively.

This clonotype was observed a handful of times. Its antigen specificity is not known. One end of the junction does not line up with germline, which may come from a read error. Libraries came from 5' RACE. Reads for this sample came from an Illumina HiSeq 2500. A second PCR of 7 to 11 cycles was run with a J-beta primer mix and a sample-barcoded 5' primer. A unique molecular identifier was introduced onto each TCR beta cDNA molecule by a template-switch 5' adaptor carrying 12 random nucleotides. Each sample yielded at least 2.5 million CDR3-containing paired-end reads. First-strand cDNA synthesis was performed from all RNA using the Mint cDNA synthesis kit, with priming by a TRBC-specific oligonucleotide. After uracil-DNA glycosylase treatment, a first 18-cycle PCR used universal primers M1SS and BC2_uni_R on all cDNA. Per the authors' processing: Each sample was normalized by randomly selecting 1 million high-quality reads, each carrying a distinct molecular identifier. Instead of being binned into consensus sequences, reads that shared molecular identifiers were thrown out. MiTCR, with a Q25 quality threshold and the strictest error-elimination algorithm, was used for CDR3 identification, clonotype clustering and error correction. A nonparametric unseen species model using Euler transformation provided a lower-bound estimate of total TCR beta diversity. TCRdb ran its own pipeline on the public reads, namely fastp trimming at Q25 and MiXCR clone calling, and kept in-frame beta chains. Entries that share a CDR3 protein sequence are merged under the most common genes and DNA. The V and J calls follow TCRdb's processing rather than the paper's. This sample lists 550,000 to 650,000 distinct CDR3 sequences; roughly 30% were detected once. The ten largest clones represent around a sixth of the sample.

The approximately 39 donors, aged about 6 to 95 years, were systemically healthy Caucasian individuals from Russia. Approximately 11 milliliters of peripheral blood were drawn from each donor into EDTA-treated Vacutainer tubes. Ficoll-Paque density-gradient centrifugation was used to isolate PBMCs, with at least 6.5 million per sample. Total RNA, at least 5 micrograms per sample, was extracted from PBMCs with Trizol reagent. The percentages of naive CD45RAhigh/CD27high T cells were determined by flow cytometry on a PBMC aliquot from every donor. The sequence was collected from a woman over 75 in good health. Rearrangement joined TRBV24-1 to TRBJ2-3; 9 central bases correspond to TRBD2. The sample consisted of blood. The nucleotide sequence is TGTGCCACCAGCGCCGGGACTAGCAGAGATACGCAGTATTTT. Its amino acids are CATSAGTSRDTQYF.